A selection of T cell receptor beta chains follows, all from one sample in a study of cytomegalovirus exposure and HLA in healthy donors. Assay used: immunoSEQ multiplex PCR; TCRdb lists only in-frame clones, some missing. The sample carries 95,000 to 150,000 clones, around 80% recorded once. Sequencing used PBMCs. The receptors were gathered from a man between 45 and 60 years old in good health and CMV-seronegative. Each CDR3 is given with its conserved first and last residue. A D gene is named only where the DNA matches it firmly. The size field is filled for only some rows; it gives once, few, many or a size class.

CDR3nt: TGTGCCAGCAGTGCGACAGGGTATGAGCAGTTCTTC
CDR3aa: CASSATGYEQFF
j_gene: TRBJ2-1
abundance: -
v_gene: TRBV27
d_gene: TRBD1

CDR3nt: TGTGCCAGCAGTGAAGTTCAGACTAACTATGGCTACACCTTC
CDR3aa: CASSEVQTNYGYTF
j_gene: TRBJ1-2
abundance: -
v_gene: TRBV6-1
d_gene: -

CDR3nt: TGTGCCAGCAGTTTAGCGGGGAAAAAGGGAGGAGAGACCCAGTACTTC
CDR3aa: CASSLAGKKGGETQYF
j_gene: TRBJ2-5
abundance: -
v_gene: TRBV6-5
d_gene: TRBD2

CDR3nt: TGTGCCAGCAAGAGGGCGGAGAACACCGGGGAGCTGTTTTTT
CDR3aa: CASKRAENTGELFF
j_gene: TRBJ2-2
abundance: -
v_gene: TRBV6-5
d_gene: -

CDR3nt: TGTGCCAGCAGCTCCCCCCGGGGGGTTAACACTGAAGCTTTCTTT
CDR3aa: CASSSPRGVNTEAFF
j_gene: TRBJ1-1
abundance: -
v_gene: TRBV28
d_gene: -

CDR3nt: TGTGCCAGCAGTTTCCAGGGGGGAACGGGGAACACTGAAGCTTTCTTT
CDR3aa: CASSFQGGTGNTEAFF
j_gene: TRBJ1-1
abundance: -
v_gene: TRBV28
d_gene: TRBD1

CDR3nt: TGCGCCAGCAGCCATGTCCGGGCGAGCGGGAGTAGCACAGATACGCAGTATTTT
CDR3aa: CASSHVRASGSSTDTQYF
j_gene: TRBJ2-3
abundance: -
v_gene: TRBV4-3
d_gene: TRBD2

CDR3nt: TGTGCCAGCAGCCAACTGAACAGGGAGATCCCTGGAAACACCATATATTTT
CDR3aa: CASSQLNREIPGNTIYF
j_gene: TRBJ1-3
abundance: -
v_gene: TRBV7-8
d_gene: -

CDR3nt: TGTGCCTGGGGACTCGGGGGGGGCCGTTCAGATACGCAGTATTTT
CDR3aa: CAWGLGGGRSDTQYF
j_gene: TRBJ2-3
abundance: -
v_gene: TRBV30
d_gene: TRBD2

CDR3nt: TGTGCCAGCAGCCCAGCAGGGGAGACCCAGTACTTC
CDR3aa: CASSPAGETQYF
j_gene: TRBJ2-5
abundance: -
v_gene: TRBV9
d_gene: -

CDR3nt: TGTGCCAGCAGCTTCGGTCAGGGGAACACCGGGGAGCTGTTTTTT
CDR3aa: CASSFGQGNTGELFF
j_gene: TRBJ2-2
abundance: once
v_gene: TRBV7-2
d_gene: -

CDR3nt: TGTGCCAGCAGTGAAGCAGGGACTGAATACGAGCAGTACTTC
CDR3aa: CASSEAGTEYEQYF
j_gene: TRBJ2-7
abundance: -
v_gene: TRBV6-1
d_gene: -

CDR3nt: TGTGCCAGCAGCTTAGAGGCCGGGACAGGGTTTTACGAGCAGTACTTC
CDR3aa: CASSLEAGTGFYEQYF
j_gene: TRBJ2-7
abundance: -
v_gene: TRBV7-2
d_gene: TRBD1

CDR3nt: TGTGCCAGCAGCGTAGAGTCAGGGGGGTGGGAGCAGTACTTC
CDR3aa: CASSVESGGWEQYF
j_gene: TRBJ2-7
abundance: -
v_gene: TRBV9
d_gene: -

CDR3nt: TGTGCCAGCATCGCACAGGGCCCTTCTCCCTCAGATACGCAGTATTTT
CDR3aa: CASIAQGPSPSDTQYF
j_gene: TRBJ2-3
abundance: -
v_gene: TRBV5-5
d_gene: -

CDR3nt: TGTGCCAGCAGCTGGGGACAGGGGGCTTTAGCAGATACGCAGTATTTT
CDR3aa: CASSWGQGALADTQYF
j_gene: TRBJ2-3
abundance: -
v_gene: TRBV7-9
d_gene: TRBD1

CDR3nt: TGCGCCAGCAGCCAATTTAGCGGGGGGGCCTTCAACCGAGCAGATACGCAGTATTTT
CDR3aa: CASSQFSGGAFNRADTQYF
j_gene: TRBJ2-3
abundance: few
v_gene: TRBV5-1
d_gene: TRBD2

CDR3nt: TGTGCCAGTAGCAAAGAACAGGCCTGGGAGACCCAGTACTTC
CDR3aa: CASSKEQAWETQYF
j_gene: TRBJ2-5
abundance: once
v_gene: TRBV19
d_gene: -

CDR3nt: TGCAGCGTTTTCACGGGAGGGACCAATGAGCAGTTCTTC
CDR3aa: CSVFTGGTNEQFF
j_gene: TRBJ2-1
abundance: -
v_gene: TRBV29-1
d_gene: TRBD2

CDR3nt: TGTGCCAGTGGGGGGAATGAAGCTTTCTTT
CDR3aa: CASGGNEAFF
j_gene: TRBJ1-1
abundance: -
v_gene: TRBV19
d_gene: -

CDR3nt: TGTGCCAGCACCGTCCCCAGCGGGATCGTCACCGGGGAGCTGTTTTTT
CDR3aa: CASTVPSGIVTGELFF
j_gene: TRBJ2-2
abundance: -
v_gene: TRBV28
d_gene: TRBD2

CDR3nt: TGTGCCAGCACTTCCAGGGGCTTAGGAACCGGGGAGCTGTTTTTT
CDR3aa: CASTSRGLGTGELFF
j_gene: TRBJ2-2
abundance: -
v_gene: TRBV5-8
d_gene: -

CDR3nt: TGTGCCAGCAGCCCAGGGACAGGGGGCCTTTACGAGCAGTACTTC
CDR3aa: CASSPGTGGLYEQYF
j_gene: TRBJ2-7
abundance: -
v_gene: TRBV14
d_gene: TRBD1

CDR3nt: TGTGCCAGCAGTCAAGGTGGGCCTGAAGCTTTCTTT
CDR3aa: CASSQGGPEAFF
j_gene: TRBJ1-1
abundance: once
v_gene: TRBV11-3
d_gene: -

CDR3nt: TGCAGCGTTGAACGGTCCGGGGAGCTGTTTTTT
CDR3aa: CSVERSGELFF
j_gene: TRBJ2-2
abundance: once
v_gene: TRBV29-1
d_gene: -

CDR3nt: TGTGCCAGTAGTATGGGCGGACACCGGAATGAAAAACTGTTTTTT
CDR3aa: CASSMGGHRNEKLFF
j_gene: TRBJ1-4
abundance: few
v_gene: TRBV19
d_gene: -

CDR3nt: TGTGCCAGCAGTACAGCGAACACTGAAGCTTTCTTT
CDR3aa: CASSTANTEAFF
j_gene: TRBJ1-1
abundance: -
v_gene: TRBV27
d_gene: -

CDR3nt: TGTGCCAGCAGGGGTCTGGGACAGTTAGAAGAGACCCAGTACTTC
CDR3aa: CASRGLGQLEETQYF
j_gene: TRBJ2-5
abundance: -
v_gene: TRBV2
d_gene: TRBD1

CDR3nt: TGTGCCAGCAGCCCTGGGCAGAGCTATGGCTACACCTTC
CDR3aa: CASSPGQSYGYTF
j_gene: TRBJ1-2
abundance: -
v_gene: TRBV5-6
d_gene: -

CDR3nt: TGCGCCAGCAGCCAGCAGGGATATAATTCACCCCTCCACTTT
CDR3aa: CASSQQGYNSPLHF
j_gene: TRBJ1-6
abundance: -
v_gene: TRBV4-3
d_gene: -

CDR3nt: TGTGCCATCCGAGAGGGTCATAGCAATCAGCCCCAGCATTTT
CDR3aa: CAIREGHSNQPQHF
j_gene: TRBJ1-5
abundance: -
v_gene: TRBV6-5
d_gene: -

CDR3nt: TGTGCCAGCAGCGCCGGACAGGGGGCGTTAAGTGGCTACACCTTC
CDR3aa: CASSAGQGALSGYTF
j_gene: TRBJ1-2
abundance: -
v_gene: TRBV9
d_gene: TRBD1

CDR3nt: TGTGCCTCAACGGCGGGAGGAGACTACGAGCAGTACTTC
CDR3aa: CASTAGGDYEQYF
j_gene: TRBJ2-7
abundance: once
v_gene: TRBV19
d_gene: TRBD2

CDR3nt: TGTGCCAGCTCTTGGGGGGGGGCAAATCAGCCCCAGCATTTT
CDR3aa: CASSWGGANQPQHF
j_gene: TRBJ1-5
abundance: -
v_gene: TRBV2
d_gene: -

CDR3nt: TGTGCCAGCAGCGGACCGGGAGGGGGGGTATGGAATGAGCAGTTCTTC
CDR3aa: CASSGPGGGVWNEQFF
j_gene: TRBJ2-1
abundance: -
v_gene: TRBV9
d_gene: TRBD2

CDR3nt: TGTGCCAGTGAAGTCGGGGGGGCCTCAGAGACCCAGTACTTC
CDR3aa: CASEVGGASETQYF
j_gene: TRBJ2-5
abundance: -
v_gene: TRBV7-2
d_gene: TRBD2

CDR3nt: TGCGCCAGCAGCTTGGGGCAATCCCTTCCTGAAAAACTGTTTTTT
CDR3aa: CASSLGQSLPEKLFF
j_gene: TRBJ1-4
abundance: -
v_gene: TRBV5-1
d_gene: -

CDR3nt: TGTGCCAGCGTAGACGGGGAAGGGGAGCAGTTCTTC
CDR3aa: CASVDGEGEQFF
j_gene: TRBJ2-1
abundance: -
v_gene: TRBV27
d_gene: -

CDR3nt: TGTGCCAGCAGTTACTCCCCAGGGTTGACTGAAGCTTTCTTT
CDR3aa: CASSYSPGLTEAFF
j_gene: TRBJ1-1
abundance: -
v_gene: TRBV6-5
d_gene: -

CDR3nt: TGCGCCAGCAGCTTGGACTTAACCAATGAGCAGTTCTTC
CDR3aa: CASSLDLTNEQFF
j_gene: TRBJ2-1
abundance: -
v_gene: TRBV5-1
d_gene: -

CDR3nt: TGTGCCAGTACCCAGCCGGGGGGGGCCCAAGAGACCCAGTACTTC
CDR3aa: CASTQPGGAQETQYF
j_gene: TRBJ2-5
abundance: -
v_gene: TRBV19
d_gene: TRBD2

CDR3nt: TGCAGCGTTGTACGCTCAGTGAACACTGAAGCTTTCTTT
CDR3aa: CSVVRSVNTEAFF
j_gene: TRBJ1-1
abundance: -
v_gene: TRBV29-1
d_gene: -

CDR3nt: TGTGCCAGCAGCCCTCAACCCTGGACAGGGGGCGCATACGAGCAGTACTTC
CDR3aa: CASSPQPWTGGAYEQYF
j_gene: TRBJ2-7
abundance: -
v_gene: TRBV9
d_gene: TRBD1

CDR3nt: TGTGCCAGCGCACAGGGTCTGGGAAACACCATATATTTT
CDR3aa: CASAQGLGNTIYF
j_gene: TRBJ1-3
abundance: -
v_gene: TRBV2
d_gene: -

CDR3nt: TGTGCCAGCAGCCTAGGGACAGAGCTTGAAGCTTTCTTT
CDR3aa: CASSLGTELEAFF
j_gene: TRBJ1-1
abundance: -
v_gene: TRBV7-6
d_gene: TRBD1

CDR3nt: TGTGCCAGCAGCCCATCAGGCAACGAGCAGTACTTC
CDR3aa: CASSPSGNEQYF
j_gene: TRBJ2-7
abundance: -
v_gene: TRBV28
d_gene: -

CDR3nt: TGTGCCTGGATTAGCGGGGGGTTTTCCTACAATGAGCAGTTCTTC
CDR3aa: CAWISGGFSYNEQFF
j_gene: TRBJ2-1
abundance: -
v_gene: TRBV30
d_gene: TRBD2

CDR3nt: TGTGCCAGCTCACCCCTTGGGGCACAAGAGACCCAGTACTTC
CDR3aa: CASSPLGAQETQYF
j_gene: TRBJ2-5
abundance: few
v_gene: TRBV18
d_gene: -

CDR3nt: TGTGCCAGCAGTTACTCTGCAGACAGGCGAGGAGCGCCCCAGCATTTT
CDR3aa: CASSYSADRRGAPQHF
j_gene: TRBJ1-5
abundance: -
v_gene: TRBV6-6
d_gene: -

CDR3nt: TGTGCCAGCAGTTTGTCGGCGAGCGGGGGGAGGGGAAAACTGTTTTTT
CDR3aa: CASSLSASGGRGKLFF
j_gene: TRBJ1-4
abundance: -
v_gene: TRBV28
d_gene: -

CDR3nt: TGTGCCAGCAGCTTTACAGGGGATCGTTCACCCCTCCACTTT
CDR3aa: CASSFTGDRSPLHF
j_gene: TRBJ1-6
abundance: -
v_gene: TRBV7-2
d_gene: TRBD1

CDR3nt: TGTGCCAGCAGCTTAGGGACTAGCGGGAGCACCGGGGAGCTGTTTTTT
CDR3aa: CASSLGTSGSTGELFF
j_gene: TRBJ2-2
abundance: -
v_gene: TRBV7-6
d_gene: TRBD2

CDR3nt: TGTACCAGCAGCTTGGGAACAGTAAGAAGCACCGGGGAGCTGTTTTTT
CDR3aa: CTSSLGTVRSTGELFF
j_gene: TRBJ2-2
abundance: -
v_gene: TRBV5-4
d_gene: -